Shown below are 9 T cell receptor beta chains from a single sample sequenced in a study of T-cell memory formation after mild COVID-19. TCRdb re-analysed the 5' RACE reads in MiXCR, keeping a single row per CDR3 protein. This table has around 390,000 distinct CDR3 sequences, 16% appearing once. Sequencing was done on a sample of PBMCs or a T cell subset sorted from them (not recorded which). The receptors come from a man aged 18 to 35 who had mild COVID-19 (a few samples of this study predate the infection). Cell type and time point are not known.

The chain employs TRBV7-9 and TRBJ2-1; 14 bases map to TRBD2. Germline values: CDR1 SEHNR, CDR2 FQNEAQ (reference sequence). V was pared by 4 bases and J by 8 bases, with 4 bases of the junction left unmatched. The CDR3 is 15 amino acids. CDR3 sequence (DNA): TGTGCCAGCAGCTACCGACTAGCGGGGGGGGATGAGCAGTTCTTC. This translates into CASSYRLAGGDEQFF.

The chain is built from TRBV11-3 and TRBJ1-5; unclear D gene. CDR1 is SGHNT, CDR2 YENEEA, per germline. This CDR3 is built from 16 residues. Trimming took off 3 bases at V and 1 base at J, with 13 bases between the two ends. CDR3 DNA: TGTGCCAGCAGCTTGAGGTCCGTCCGGAGCAATCAGCCCCAGCATTTT. It is translated as CASSLRSVRSNQPQHF.

The genes are TRBV15 and TRBJ1-1, with 7 bases lining up with TRBD1. Germline trimming cut 7 bases from V and 1 base from J; bases unmatched to any gene: 6. The CDR3 has 14 residues. Germline V gene sequence: CDR1 LNHNV, CDR2 YYDKDF (reference sequence). CDR3 sequence reads: CATIDRAPNTEAFF. CDR3 coding DNA: TGTGCCACCATTGACAGGGCCCCGAACACTGAAGCTTTCTTT.

This clonotype appeared a few times. The V gene is TRBV7-2, the J gene TRBJ2-7; possible D gene TRBD2, 5 bases. The V gene lost 5 bases and the J gene lost 3 bases, with 11 bases spanning the gap. This CDR3 region has 13 residues. CDR1 is SGHTA, CDR2 FQGNSA, per germline. The CDR3 nucleotides read TGTGCCAGCAGCCGCCGGGCGGGCTACGAGCAGTACGTC. Amino acid sequence: CASSRRAGYEQYV.

The sample holds a few counts of this clonotype. The chain joins TRBV19 to TRBJ1-5; D not resolved. The CDR3 has 13 amino acids. V dropped 7 bases and J dropped 7 bases, with 14 bases sitting between them. The V gene's germline CDR1 is LNHDA and CDR2 SQIVND (reference sequence). The CDR3: CASTLGTAQPQHF. The CDR3 DNA reads TGTGCCAGTACTCTCGGAACGGCCCAGCCCCAGCATTTT. The full variable domain, with the rest looked up from reference TRBV19 and TRBJ1-5, is DGGITQSPKYLFRKEGQNVTLSCEQNLNHDAMYWYRQDPGQGLRLIYYSQIVNDFQKGDIAEGYSVSREKKESFPLTVTSAQKNPTAFYLCASTLGTAQPQHFGDGTRLSIL.

The gene calls are TRBV4-3 and TRBJ1-2, with D maybe TRBD1 (5 bases). The V gene lost 4 bases and the J gene lost 2 bases, with 14 bases spanning the gap. The CDR3 extends over 15 amino acids. CDR1 and CDR2 from the germline V gene are LGHNA and YSLEER. The CDR3 reads CASSPQTEGNYGYTF. The CDR3 DNA is TGCGCCAGCAGCCCCCAGACAGAAGGGAACTATGGCTACACCTTC.

The chain recombines TRBV4-1 with TRBJ1-6; D uncertain. This CDR3 is built from 14 residues. Germline-derived CDR1 and CDR2 are MGHRA and YSYEKL. V lost 0 bases to trimming and J lost 7 bases, with 7 bases between them. The CDR3 loop is CASSQDDRNSPLHF. CDR3 DNA sequence: TGCGCCAGCAGCCAAGATGACCGGAATTCACCCCTCCACTTT.

This clonotype has ten or more counts. The CDR3 loop is CASSPGGRNTEAFF. CDR3 sequence (DNA): TGTGCCAGCTCACCAGGGGGTCGGAACACTGAAGCTTTCTTT. This chain joins TRBV18 and TRBJ1-1; a weak D match, TRBD1 (5 bases). The germline gives CDR1 KGHSH, CDR2 LQKENI. This CDR3 has 14 residues. The ends were cut back, 2 bases at V and 1 base at J, with 8 bases in the middle.

This CDR3 reads CATSNRWGETQYF. CDR3 bases: TGTGCCACCAGCAACCGTTGGGGGGAGACCCAGTACTTC. This chain connects TRBV15 to TRBJ2-5, with D tentatively TRBD1 or TRBD2 (5 bases each). Germline V gene data show CDR1 as LNHNV and CDR2 as YYDKDF (reference sequence). Trimming pared 4 bases from V and 5 bases from J, leaving 11 bases between. CDR3 size: 13 residues.